The present entry profiles one T cell receptor beta chain with its context. Its antigen is not known. Germline V gene data show CDR1 as SGHNT and CDR2 as YYREEE (reference sequence). Trimming removed 1 base from V and 0 bases from J, with 11 bases in between. The CDR3 has 16 residues. This record belongs to a study of cytomegalovirus exposure and HLA in healthy donors. Study-wide results and caveats: According to the study, roughly 180 TCR beta chains were cytomegalovirus-associated.

PCR amplification relied on 60 Vbeta primers (plus 13 Jbeta primers). In the original processing: The authors later counted 65 million to 90 million unique TCR beta chains, roughly 11 million of them shared. The protocol was immunoSEQ multiplex PCR, while the TCRdb copy is restricted to in-frame clones and leaves out a portion. The D gene and trimming were derived from the DNA, and the V and J assignments and clone size from that table. The sample has 100,000 or so clones, 65% to 80% seen once. This chain joins TRBV5-4 and TRBJ2-4; TRBD2 is a possible D gene (6 bases). The receptor was isolated from a male donor in good health and CMV-seronegative. The sample taken for sequencing was PBMCs. The CDR3 DNA reads TGTGCCAGCAGCTTGTCGGGACTCCTAGCCAAAAACATTCAGTACTTC. Translation gives CASSLSGLLAKNIQYF. The variable domain in full, completed from reference TRBV5-4 and TRBJ2-4, reads ETGVTQSPTHLIKTRGQQVTLRCSSQSGHNTVSWYQQALGQGPQFIFQYYREEENGRGNFPPRFSGLQFPNYSSELNVNALELDDSALYLCASSLSGLLAKNIQYFGAGTRLSVL.